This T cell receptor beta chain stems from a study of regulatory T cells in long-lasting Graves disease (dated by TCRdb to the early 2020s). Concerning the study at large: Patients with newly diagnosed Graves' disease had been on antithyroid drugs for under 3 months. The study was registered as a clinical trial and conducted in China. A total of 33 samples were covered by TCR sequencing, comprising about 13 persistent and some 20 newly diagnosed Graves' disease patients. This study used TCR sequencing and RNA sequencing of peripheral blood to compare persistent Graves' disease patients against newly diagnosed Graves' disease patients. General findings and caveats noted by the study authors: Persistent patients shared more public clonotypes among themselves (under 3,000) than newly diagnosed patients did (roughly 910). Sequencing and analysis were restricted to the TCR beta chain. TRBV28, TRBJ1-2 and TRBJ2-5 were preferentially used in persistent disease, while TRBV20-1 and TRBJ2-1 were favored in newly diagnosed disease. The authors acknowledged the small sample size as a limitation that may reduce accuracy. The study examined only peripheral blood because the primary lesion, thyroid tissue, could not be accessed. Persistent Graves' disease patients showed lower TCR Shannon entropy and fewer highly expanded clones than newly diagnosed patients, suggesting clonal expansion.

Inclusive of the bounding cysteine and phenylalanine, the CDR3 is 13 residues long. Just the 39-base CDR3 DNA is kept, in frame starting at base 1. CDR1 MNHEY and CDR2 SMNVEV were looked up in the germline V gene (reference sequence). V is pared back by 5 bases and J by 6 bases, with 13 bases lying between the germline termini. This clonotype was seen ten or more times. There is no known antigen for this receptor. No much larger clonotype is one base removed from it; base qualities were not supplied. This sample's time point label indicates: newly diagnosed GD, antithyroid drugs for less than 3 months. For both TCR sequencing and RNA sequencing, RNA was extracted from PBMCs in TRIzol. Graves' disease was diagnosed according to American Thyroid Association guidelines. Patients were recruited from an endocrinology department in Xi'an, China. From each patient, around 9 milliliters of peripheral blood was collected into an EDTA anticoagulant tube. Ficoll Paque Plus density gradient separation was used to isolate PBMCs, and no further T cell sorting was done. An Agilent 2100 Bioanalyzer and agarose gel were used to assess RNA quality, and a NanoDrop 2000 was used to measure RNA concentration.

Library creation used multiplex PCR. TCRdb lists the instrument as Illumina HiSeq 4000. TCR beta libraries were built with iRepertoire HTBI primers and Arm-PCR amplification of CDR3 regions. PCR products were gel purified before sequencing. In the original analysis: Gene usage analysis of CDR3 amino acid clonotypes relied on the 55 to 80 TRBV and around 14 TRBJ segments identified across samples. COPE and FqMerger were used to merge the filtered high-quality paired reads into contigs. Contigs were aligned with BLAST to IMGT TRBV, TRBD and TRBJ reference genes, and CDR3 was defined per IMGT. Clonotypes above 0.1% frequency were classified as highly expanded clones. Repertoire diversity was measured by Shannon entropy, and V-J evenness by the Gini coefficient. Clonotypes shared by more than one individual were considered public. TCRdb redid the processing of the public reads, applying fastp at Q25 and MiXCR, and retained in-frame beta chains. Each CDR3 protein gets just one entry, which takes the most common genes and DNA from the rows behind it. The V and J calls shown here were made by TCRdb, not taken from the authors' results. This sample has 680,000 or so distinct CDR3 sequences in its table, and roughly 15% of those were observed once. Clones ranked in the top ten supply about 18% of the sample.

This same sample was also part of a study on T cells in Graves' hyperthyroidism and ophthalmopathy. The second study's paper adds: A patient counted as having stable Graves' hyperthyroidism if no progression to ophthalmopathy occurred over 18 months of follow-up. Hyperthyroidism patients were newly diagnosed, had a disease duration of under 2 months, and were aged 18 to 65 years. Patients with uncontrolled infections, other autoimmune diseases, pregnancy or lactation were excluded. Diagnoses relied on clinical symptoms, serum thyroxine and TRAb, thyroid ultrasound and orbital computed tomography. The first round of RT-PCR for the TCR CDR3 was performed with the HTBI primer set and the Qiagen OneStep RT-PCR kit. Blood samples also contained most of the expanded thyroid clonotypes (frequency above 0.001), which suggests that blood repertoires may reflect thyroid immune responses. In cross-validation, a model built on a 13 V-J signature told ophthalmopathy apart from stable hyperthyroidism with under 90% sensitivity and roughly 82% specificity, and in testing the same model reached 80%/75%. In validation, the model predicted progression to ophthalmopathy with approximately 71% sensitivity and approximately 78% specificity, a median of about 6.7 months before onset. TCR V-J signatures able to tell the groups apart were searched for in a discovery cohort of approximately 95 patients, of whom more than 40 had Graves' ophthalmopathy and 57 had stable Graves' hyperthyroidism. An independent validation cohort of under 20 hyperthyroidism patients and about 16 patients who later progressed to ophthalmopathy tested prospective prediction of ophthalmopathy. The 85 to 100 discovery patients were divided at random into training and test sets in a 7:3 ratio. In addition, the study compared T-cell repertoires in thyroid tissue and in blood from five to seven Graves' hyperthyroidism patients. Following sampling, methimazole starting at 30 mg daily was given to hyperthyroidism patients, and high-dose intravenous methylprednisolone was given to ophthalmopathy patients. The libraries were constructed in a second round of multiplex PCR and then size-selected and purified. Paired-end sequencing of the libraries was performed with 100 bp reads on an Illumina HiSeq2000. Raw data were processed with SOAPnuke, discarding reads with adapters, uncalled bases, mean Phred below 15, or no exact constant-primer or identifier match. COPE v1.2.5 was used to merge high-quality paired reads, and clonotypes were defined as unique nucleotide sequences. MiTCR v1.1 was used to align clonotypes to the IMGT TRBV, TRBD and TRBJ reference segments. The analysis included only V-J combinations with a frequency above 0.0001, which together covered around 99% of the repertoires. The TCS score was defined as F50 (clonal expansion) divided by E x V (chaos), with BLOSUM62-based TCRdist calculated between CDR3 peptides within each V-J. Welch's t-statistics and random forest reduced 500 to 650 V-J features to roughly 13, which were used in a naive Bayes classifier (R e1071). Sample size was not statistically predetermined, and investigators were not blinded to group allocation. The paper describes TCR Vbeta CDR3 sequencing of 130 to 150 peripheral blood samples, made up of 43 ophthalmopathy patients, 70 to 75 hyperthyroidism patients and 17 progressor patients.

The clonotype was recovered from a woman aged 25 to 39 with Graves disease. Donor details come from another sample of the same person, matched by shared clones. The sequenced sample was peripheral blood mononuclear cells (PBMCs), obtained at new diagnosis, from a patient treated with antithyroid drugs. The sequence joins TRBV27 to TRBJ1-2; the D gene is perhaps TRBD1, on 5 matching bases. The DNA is TGTGCCAGCAGTCGCCCAGGAGGGGATGGCTACACCTTC. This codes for CASSRPGGDGYTF.